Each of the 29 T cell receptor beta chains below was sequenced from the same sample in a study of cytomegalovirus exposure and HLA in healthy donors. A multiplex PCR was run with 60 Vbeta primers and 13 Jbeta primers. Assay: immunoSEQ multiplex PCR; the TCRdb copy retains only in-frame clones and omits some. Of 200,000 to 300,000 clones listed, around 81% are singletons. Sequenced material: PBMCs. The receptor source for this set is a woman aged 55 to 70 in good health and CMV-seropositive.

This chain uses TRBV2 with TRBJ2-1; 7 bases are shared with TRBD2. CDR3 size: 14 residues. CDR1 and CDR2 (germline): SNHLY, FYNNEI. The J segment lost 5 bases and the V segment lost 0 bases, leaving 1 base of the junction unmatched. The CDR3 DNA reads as TGTGCCAGCAGTGAAGCGGGGGGGAACAATGAGCAGTTCTTC. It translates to CASSEAGGNNEQFF.

In DNA form, the CDR3 reads TGTGCCAGCAGTCCGGGACAGGCCTCGATCACTGAAGCTTTCTTT. This translates into CASSPGQASITEAFF. This chain uses TRBV6-1 with TRBJ1-1, with 8 bases lining up with TRBD1. CDR3 length: 15 residues. Losses at the gene ends were 5 bases for V and 4 bases for J; bases not matched to a gene: 9. CDR1 is MNHNS, CDR2 SASEGT, per germline.

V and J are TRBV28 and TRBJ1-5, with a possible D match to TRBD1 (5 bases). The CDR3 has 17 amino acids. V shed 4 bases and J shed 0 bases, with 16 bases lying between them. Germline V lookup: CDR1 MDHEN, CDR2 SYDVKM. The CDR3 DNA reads TGTGCCAGCAGTTACCCCCCAGACAGTTATAGCAATCAGCCCCAGCATTTT. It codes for CASSYPPDSYSNQPQHF.

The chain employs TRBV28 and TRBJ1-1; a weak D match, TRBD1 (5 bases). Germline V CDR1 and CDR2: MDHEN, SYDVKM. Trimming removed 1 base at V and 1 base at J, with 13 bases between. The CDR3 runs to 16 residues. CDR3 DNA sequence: TGTGCCAGCAGTTTATATTTCGGGCAGGGGAACACTGAAGCTTTCTTT. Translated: CASSLYFGQGNTEAFF.

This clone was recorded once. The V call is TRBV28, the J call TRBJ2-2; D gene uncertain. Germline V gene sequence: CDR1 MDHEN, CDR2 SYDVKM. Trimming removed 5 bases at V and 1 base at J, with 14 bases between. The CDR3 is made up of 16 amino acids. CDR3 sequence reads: CASSLRSKGNTGELFF. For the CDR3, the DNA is TGTGCCAGCAGTCTGAGGTCTAAAGGGAACACCGGGGAGCTGTTTTTT.

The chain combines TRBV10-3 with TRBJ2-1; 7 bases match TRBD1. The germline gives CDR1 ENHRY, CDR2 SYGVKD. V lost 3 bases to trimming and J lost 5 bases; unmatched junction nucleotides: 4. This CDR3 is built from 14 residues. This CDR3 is CAISDRGRHNEQFF. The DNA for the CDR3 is TGTGCCATCAGTGATAGGGGGCGTCACAATGAGCAGTTCTTC.

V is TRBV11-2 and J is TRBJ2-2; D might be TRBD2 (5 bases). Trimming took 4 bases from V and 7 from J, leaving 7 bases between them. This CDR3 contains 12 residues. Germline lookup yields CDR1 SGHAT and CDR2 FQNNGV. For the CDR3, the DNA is TGTGCCAGCAGCTCGGGGATCGGGGAGCTGTTTTTT. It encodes CASSSGIGELFF. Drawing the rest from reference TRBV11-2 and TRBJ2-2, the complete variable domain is EAGVAQSPRYKIIEKRQSVAFWCNPISGHATLYWYQQILGQGPKLLIQFQNNGVVDDSQLPKDRFSAERLKGVDSTLKIQPAKLEDSAVYLCASSSGIGELFFGEGSRLTVL.

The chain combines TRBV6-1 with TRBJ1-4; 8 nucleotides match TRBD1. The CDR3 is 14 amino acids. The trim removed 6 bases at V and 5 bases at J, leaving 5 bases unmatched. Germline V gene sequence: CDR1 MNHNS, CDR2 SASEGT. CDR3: CASRGTGPNEKLFF. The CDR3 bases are TGTGCCAGCAGGGGGACAGGTCCCAATGAAAAACTGTTTTTT.

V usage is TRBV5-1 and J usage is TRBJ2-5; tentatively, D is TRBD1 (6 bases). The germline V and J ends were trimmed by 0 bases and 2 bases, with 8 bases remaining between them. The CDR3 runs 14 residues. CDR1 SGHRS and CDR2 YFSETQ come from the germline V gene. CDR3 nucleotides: TGCGCCAGCAGCTTGGCCACAGGGCAAGAGACCCAGTACTTC. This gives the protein CASSLATGQETQYF.

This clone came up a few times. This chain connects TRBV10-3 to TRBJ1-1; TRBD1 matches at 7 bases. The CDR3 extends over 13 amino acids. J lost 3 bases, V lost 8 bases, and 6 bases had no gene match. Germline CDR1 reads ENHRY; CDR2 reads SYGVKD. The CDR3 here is CAIQGVRDTEAFF. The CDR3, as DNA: TGTGCCATCCAGGGGGTAAGGGACACTGAAGCTTTCTTT.

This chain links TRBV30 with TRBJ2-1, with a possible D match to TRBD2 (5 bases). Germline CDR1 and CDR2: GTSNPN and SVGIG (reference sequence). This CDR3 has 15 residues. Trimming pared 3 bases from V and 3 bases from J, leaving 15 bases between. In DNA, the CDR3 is TGTGCCTGGAGGGGCTCGGGAAAGAGCTACAATGAGCAGTTCTTC. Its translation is CAWRGSGKSYNEQFF.

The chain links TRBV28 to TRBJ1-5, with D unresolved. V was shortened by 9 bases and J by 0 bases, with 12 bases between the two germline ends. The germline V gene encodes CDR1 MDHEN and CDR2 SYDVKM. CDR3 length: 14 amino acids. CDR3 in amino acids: CASRWSNSNQPQHF. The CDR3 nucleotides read TGTGCCAGTAGATGGAGTAATAGCAATCAGCCCCAGCATTTT.

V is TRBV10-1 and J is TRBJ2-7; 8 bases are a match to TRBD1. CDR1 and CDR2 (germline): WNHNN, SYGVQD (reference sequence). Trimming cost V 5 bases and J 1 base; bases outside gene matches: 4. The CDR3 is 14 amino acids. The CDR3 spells CASSLDRGSYEQYF. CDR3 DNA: TGCGCCAGCAGTCTAGACAGGGGATCCTACGAGCAGTACTTC.

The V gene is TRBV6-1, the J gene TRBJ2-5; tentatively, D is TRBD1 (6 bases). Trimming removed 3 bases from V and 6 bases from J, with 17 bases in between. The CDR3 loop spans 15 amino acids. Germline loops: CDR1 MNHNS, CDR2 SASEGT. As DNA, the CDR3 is TGTGCCAGCAGTGAGCCGTTGGCAGGGGATCAGACCCAGTACTTC. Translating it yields CASSEPLAGDQTQYF.

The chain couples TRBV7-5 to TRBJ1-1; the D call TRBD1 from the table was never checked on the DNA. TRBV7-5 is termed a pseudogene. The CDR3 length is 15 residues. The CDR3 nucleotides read TGTGTCAGAAGCTTAAAGAAGGGGCTTGAGACTGAAGCTTTCTTT. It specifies CVRSLKKGLETEAFF.

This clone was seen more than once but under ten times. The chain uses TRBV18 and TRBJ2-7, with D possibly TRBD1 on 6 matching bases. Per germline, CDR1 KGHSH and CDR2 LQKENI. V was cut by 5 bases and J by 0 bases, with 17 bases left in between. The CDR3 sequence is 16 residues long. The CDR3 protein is CASSYKMGHSSYEQYF. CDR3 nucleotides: TGTGCCAGCTCATATAAGATGGGACACAGCTCCTACGAGCAGTACTTC. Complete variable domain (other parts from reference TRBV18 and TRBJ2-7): NAGVMQNPRHLVRRRGQEARLRCSPMKGHSHVYWYRQLPEEGLKFMVYLQKENIIDESGMPKERFSAEFPKEGPSILRIQQVVRGDSAAYFCASSYKMGHSSYEQYFGPGTRLTVT.

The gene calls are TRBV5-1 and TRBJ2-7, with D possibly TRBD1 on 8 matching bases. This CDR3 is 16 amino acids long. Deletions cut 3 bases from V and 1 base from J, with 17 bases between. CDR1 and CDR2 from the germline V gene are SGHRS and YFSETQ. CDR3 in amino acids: CASSSGGGRMSYEQYF. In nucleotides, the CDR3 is TGCGCCAGCAGCTCAGGGGGCGGGAGAATGTCCTACGAGCAGTACTTC.

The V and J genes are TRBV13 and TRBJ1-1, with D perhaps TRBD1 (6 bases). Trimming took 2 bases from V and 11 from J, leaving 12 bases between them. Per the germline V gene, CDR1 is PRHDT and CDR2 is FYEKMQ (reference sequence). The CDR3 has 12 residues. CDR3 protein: CASSLRQAQAFF. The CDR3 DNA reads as TGTGCCAGCAGCTTAAGACAGGCCCAGGCTTTCTTT.

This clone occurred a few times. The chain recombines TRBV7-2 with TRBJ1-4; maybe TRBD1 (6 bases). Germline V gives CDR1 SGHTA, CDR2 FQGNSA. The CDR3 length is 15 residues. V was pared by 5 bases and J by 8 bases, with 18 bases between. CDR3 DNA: TGTGCCAGCAGCCCGAAGGCAGGGACATGGGAAAAACTGTTTTTT. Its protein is CASSPKAGTWEKLFF.

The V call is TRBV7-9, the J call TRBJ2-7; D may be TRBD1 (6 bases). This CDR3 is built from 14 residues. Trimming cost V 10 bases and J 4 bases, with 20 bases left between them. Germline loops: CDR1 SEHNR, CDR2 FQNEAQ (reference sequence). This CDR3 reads CAIPRDKWPYEQYF. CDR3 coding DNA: TGTGCCATTCCACGGGACAAGTGGCCATACGAGCAGTACTTC.

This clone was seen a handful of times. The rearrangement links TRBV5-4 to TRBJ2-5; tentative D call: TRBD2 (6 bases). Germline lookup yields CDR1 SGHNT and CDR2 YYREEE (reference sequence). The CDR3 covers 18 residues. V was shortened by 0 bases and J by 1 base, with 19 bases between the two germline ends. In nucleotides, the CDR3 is TGTGCCAGCAGCTTGGTTGGGCGAGCGGCGGGACTCCAAGAGACCCAGTACTTC. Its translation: CASSLVGRAAGLQETQYF. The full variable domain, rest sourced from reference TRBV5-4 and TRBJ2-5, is ETGVTQSPTHLIKTRGQQVTLRCSSQSGHNTVSWYQQALGQGPQFIFQYYREEENGRGNFPPRFSGLQFPNYSSELNVNALELDDSALYLCASSLVGRAAGLQETQYFGPGTRLLVL.

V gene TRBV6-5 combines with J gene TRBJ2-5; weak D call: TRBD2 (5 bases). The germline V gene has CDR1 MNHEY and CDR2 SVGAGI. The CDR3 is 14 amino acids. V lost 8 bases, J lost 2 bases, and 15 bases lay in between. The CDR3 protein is CASGSSAVQETQYF. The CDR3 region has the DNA TGTGCCAGCGGGAGCAGTGCGGTTCAAGAGACCCAGTACTTC.

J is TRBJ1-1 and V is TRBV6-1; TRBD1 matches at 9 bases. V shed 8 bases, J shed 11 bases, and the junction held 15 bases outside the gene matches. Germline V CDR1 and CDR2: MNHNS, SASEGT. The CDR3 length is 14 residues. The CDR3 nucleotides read TGTGCCAGCGCGGGACAGGGTGAAGAGAGGAAGGCTTTCTTT. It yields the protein CASAGQGEERKAFF.

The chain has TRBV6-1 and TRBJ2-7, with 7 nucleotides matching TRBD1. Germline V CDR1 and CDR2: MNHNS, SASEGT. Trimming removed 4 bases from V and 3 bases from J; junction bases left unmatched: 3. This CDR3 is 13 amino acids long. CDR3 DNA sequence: TGTGCCAGCAGTGGAACAGGGGACTACGAGCAGTACTTC. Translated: CASSGTGDYEQYF.

Here the CDR3 reads CASSPPVQVSGELFF. For the CDR3, the DNA is TGTGCCAGCTCACCACCGGTCCAGGTCTCCGGGGAGCTGTTTTTT. V usage is TRBV18 and J usage is TRBJ2-2; D unresolved. With 0 bases removed from V and 6 bases from J, the gap between germline ends came to 11 bases. Per the germline V gene, CDR1 is KGHSH and CDR2 is LQKENI. CDR3 length equals 15 residues. The full variable domain, in which reference TRBV18 and TRBJ2-2 provide the parts outside the CDR3, is NAGVMQNPRHLVRRRGQEARLRCSPMKGHSHVYWYRQLPEEGLKFMVYLQKENIIDESGMPKERFSAEFPKEGPSILRIQQVVRGDSAAYFCASSPPVQVSGELFFGEGSRLTVL.

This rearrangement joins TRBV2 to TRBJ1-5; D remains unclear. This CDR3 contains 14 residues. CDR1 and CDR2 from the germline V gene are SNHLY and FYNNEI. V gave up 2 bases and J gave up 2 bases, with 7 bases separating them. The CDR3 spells CASSESVGNQPQHF. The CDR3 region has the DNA TGTGCCAGCAGTGAAAGCGTGGGCAATCAGCCCCAGCATTTT.

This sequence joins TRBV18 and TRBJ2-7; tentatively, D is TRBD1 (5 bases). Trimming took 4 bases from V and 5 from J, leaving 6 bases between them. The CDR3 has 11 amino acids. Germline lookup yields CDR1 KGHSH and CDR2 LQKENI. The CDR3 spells CASSLQDEQYF. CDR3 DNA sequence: TGTGCCAGCTCACTACAGGACGAGCAGTACTTC.

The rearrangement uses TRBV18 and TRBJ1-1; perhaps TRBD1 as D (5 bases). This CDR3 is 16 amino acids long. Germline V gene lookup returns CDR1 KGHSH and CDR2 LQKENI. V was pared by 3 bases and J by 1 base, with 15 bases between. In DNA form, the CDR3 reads TGTGCCAGCTCACCTTCTCTCCGGGGGAAGAACACTGAAGCTTTCTTT. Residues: CASSPSLRGKNTEAFF.

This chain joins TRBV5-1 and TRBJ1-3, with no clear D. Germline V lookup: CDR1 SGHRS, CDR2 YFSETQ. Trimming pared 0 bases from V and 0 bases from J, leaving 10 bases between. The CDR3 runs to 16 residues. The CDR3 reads CASSLESPISGNTIYF. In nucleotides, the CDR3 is TGCGCCAGCAGCTTGGAATCGCCTATCTCTGGAAACACCATATATTTT.